Included here is one T cell receptor (beta chain) sequence, with context. Some clones are missing from TCRdb's copy, which holds only in-frame ones; the method was immunoSEQ multiplex PCR. The sample holds 55,000 to 70,000 clones, roughly 95% seen once. CDR3 length equals 12 residues. CDR1 is MDHEN, CDR2 SYDVKM, per germline. With 3 bases removed from V and 13 bases from J, the gap between germline ends came to 13 bases. The source of the sample is a study of preoperative IRX-2 immunotherapy in early breast cancer. Treatment: preoperative locoregional IRX-2 cytokine immunotherapy. Samples came from a phase Ib trial of preoperative locoregional IRX-2 cytokine immunotherapy.

The sample was taken from a patient treated with IRX-2 immunotherapy. The receptor's source is a human donor with breast cancer. The gene calls are TRBV28 and TRBJ1-5, with D hard to call. The CDR3 sequence is CASSFGRALQHF. CDR3 bases: TGTGCCAGCAGTTTTGGCCGGGCCCTTCAGCATTTT.